This is a list of T cell receptor beta chains from one sample in a study of T cell changes during pregnancy in multiple sclerosis. This table comes from immunoSEQ multiplex PCR, and its TCRdb copy is limited to in-frame clones, with some not included. Of nearly 110,000 clones listed, under 95% are singletons. Sequenced here: peripheral blood, sampled in the third trimester of pregnancy. The receptors stem from a female donor in good health, enrolled as a control in a pregnancy study. Both conserved end residues are part of each CDR3. A D gene is named only where the DNA matches it firmly. Rows give clone size only sometimes, using once, few, many, or a class for an expanded clone.

TRBV7-8,TRBJ1-2,-,-,13,CASRAGANYGYTF,TGTGCCAGCAGAGCGGGGGCTAACTATGGCTACACCTTC
TRBV6-5,TRBJ2-7,-,TRBD2,15,CASSPLLAGPYEQYF,TGTGCCAGCAGTCCCCTCCTAGCGGGGCCTTACGAGCAGTACTTC
TRBV10-3,TRBJ2-1,once,-,14,CAISGWTTDNEQFF,TGTGCCATCAGTGGGTGGACTACAGACAATGAGCAGTTCTTC
TRBV6-5,TRBJ2-1,-,-,15,CASSLMSRVNNEQFF,TGTGCCAGCAGTTTAATGTCCAGGGTTAACAATGAGCAGTTCTTC
TRBV9,TRBJ1-1,-,-,12,CASGQEHTEAFF,TGTGCCAGCGGGCAGGAACACACTGAAGCTTTCTTT
TRBV7-3,TRBJ2-7,-,-,16,CASSLKPTGLSYEQYF,TGTGCCAGCAGCTTAAAACCCACAGGGTTATCCTACGAGCAGTACTTC
TRBV7-2,TRBJ1-1,-,-,16,CASSLEEDPRFTEAFF,TGTGCCAGCAGCTTAGAGGAGGACCCGAGATTCACTGAAGCTTTCTTT
TRBV7-3,TRBJ2-1,-,TRBD2,16,CASSSQGAGGLNEQFF,TGTGCCAGCAGCTCTCAGGGAGCGGGGGGGCTCAATGAGCAGTTCTTC
TRBV6-5,TRBJ2-7,-,-,15,CASSPGGLSSYEQYF,TGTGCCAGCAGCCCCGGCGGTCTGAGCTCCTACGAGCAGTACTTC
TRBV4-2,TRBJ1-6,-,TRBD1,16,CASSQDGQGRNSPLHF,TGTGCCAGCAGCCAAGATGGACAGGGTCGTAATTCACCCCTCCACTTT
TRBV5-4,TRBJ1-1,once,-,13,CASSLRQNTEAFF,TGTGCCAGCAGCTTGAGACAGAACACTGAAGCTTTCTTT
TRBV25-1,TRBJ2-5,-,TRBD1,16,CASSVIGPGGRETQYF,TGTGCCAGCAGTGTTATCGGGCCAGGGGGCAGGGAGACCCAGTACTTC
TRBV6-5,TRBJ1-6,-,-,15,CASTIQGGANSPLHF,TGTGCCAGCACAATTCAGGGAGGCGCTAATTCACCCCTCCACTTT
TRBV25-1,TRBJ1-2,-,-,12,CASSVTNYGYTF,TGTGCCAGCAGTGTCACAAACTATGGCTACACCTTC
TRBV7-2,TRBJ1-6,-,-,15,CASSLRGGTDSPLHF,TGTGCCAGCAGCCTTCGAGGAGGGACGGATTCACCCCTCCACTTT
TRBV2,TRBJ1-5,-,-,15,CASSEGAGSNQPQHF,TGTGCCAGCAGTGAAGGGGCAGGTAGCAATCAGCCCCAGCATTTT
TRBV4-3,TRBJ1-1,few,TRBD1,15,CASSQGTGINTEAFF,TGCGCCAGCAGCCAAGGGACAGGGATTAACACTGAAGCTTTCTTT
TRBV14,TRBJ1-2,-,-,13,CASSQERTYGYTF,TGTGCCAGCAGCCAAGAGCGCACCTATGGCTACACCTTC
TRBV5-8,TRBJ1-1,-,TRBD1,14,CASSFRGGQAALGF,TGTGCCAGCAGCTTTAGGGGGGGACAGGCTGCTTTAGGTTTT
TRBV4-2,TRBJ2-5,-,TRBD2,15,CASSQGRGDQETQYF,TGTGCCAGCAGCCAAGGGCGGGGGGACCAAGAGACCCAGTACTTC
TRBV6-6,TRBJ2-2,-,-,14,CASGETGNTGELFF,TGTGCCAGCGGTGAGACAGGAAACACCGGGGAGCTGTTTTTT
TRBV5-5,TRBJ2-1,-,-,16,CASSFRWLSGTDEQFF,TGTGCCAGCAGCTTTCGGTGGCTATCGGGAACCGATGAGCAGTTCTTC
TRBV29-1,TRBJ1-2,-,TRBD1,12,CSVGDSVPGYTF,TGCAGCGTAGGGGACAGCGTCCCTGGCTACACCTTC
TRBV5-4,TRBJ1-2,-,TRBD1,15,CASSLGQGDSYGYTF,TGTGCCAGCAGCTTGGGACAGGGGGATTCCTATGGCTACACCTTC
TRBV5-5,TRBJ2-3,-,-,15,CASSLVAGNLDTQYF,TGTGCCAGCAGCTTGGTGGCAGGTAATTTAGATACGCAGTATTTT
TRBV7-8,TRBJ2-1,-,TRBD2,21,CASSLAVSRLAGARSYNEQFF,TGTGCCAGCAGCTTAGCCGTTTCTAGGCTAGCGGGGGCCCGCTCCTACAATGAGCAGTTCTTC
TRBV6-5,TRBJ1-1,-,-,11,CASSRNTEAFF,TGTGCCAGCAGTCGGAACACTGAAGCTTTCTTT
TRBV4-3,TRBJ1-1,-,TRBD1,17,CASSQEFGGQGGTEAFF,TGCGCCAGCAGCCAAGAATTCGGGGGACAGGGTGGCACTGAAGCTTTCTTT
TRBV5-1,TRBJ2-5,once,TRBD1,17,CASSTNTGAPRQETQYF,TGCGCCAGCAGCACTAATACAGGGGCCCCACGACAAGAGACCCAGTACTTC
TRBV27,TRBJ1-6,-,-,16,CASSVGRAGLDSPLHF,TGTGCCAGCAGTGTGGGTAGGGCAGGGTTGGATTCACCCCTCCACTTT
TRBV5-6,TRBJ1-1,-,-,13,CASRRERRSEAFF,TGTGCCAGCAGGCGGGAGAGACGGTCTGAAGCTTTCTTT
TRBV11-3,TRBJ2-1,-,TRBD1,18,CASSPGQGRLRSYNEQFF,TGTGCCAGCAGCCCGGGACAGGGTAGGCTTAGGTCCTACAATGAGCAGTTCTTC
TRBV5-5,TRBJ1-2,-,TRBD1,15,CASSLDRGLNYGYTF,TGTGCCAGCAGCTTGGACAGGGGGCTTAACTATGGCTACACCTTC
TRBV6-5,TRBJ2-1,-,-,14,CASNIARSANEQFF,TGTGCCAGCAATATCGCCCGGAGCGCCAATGAGCAGTTCTTC
TRBV7-9,TRBJ2-7,-,-,12,CASRTDSYEQYF,TGTGCCAGCCGGACTGACTCCTACGAGCAGTACTTC
TRBV11-3,TRBJ2-6,-,-,17,CASSSEGGTSGANVLTF,TGTGCCAGCAGCTCCGAGGGCGGAACTTCTGGGGCCAACGTCCTGACTTTC
TRBV7-8,TRBJ2-5,-,-,14,CASSLAETQETQYF,TGTGCCAGCAGCTTAGCGGAGACCCAAGAGACCCAGTACTTC
TRBV7-3,TRBJ1-1,-,-,15,CASSLFPTQNTEAFF,TGTGCCAGCAGCTTATTCCCCACACAGAACACTGAAGCTTTCTTT
TRBV11-3,TRBJ2-7,-,TRBD1,13,CASSSRDSYEQYF,TGTGCCAGCAGCTCCCGGGACAGCTACGAGCAGTACTTC
TRBV7-3,TRBJ1-1,-,-,13,CASSLNRNTEAFF,TGTGCCAGCAGCTTGAACAGGAACACTGAAGCTTTCTTT
TRBV19,TRBJ1-2,-,-,16,CASSRTLSEANYGYTF,TGTGCCAGTAGTCGCACACTCTCCGAGGCTAACTATGGCTACACCTTC
TRBV10-3,TRBJ1-6,-,-,13,CAITDTDNSPLHF,TGTGCCATCACAGATACCGATAATTCACCCCTCCACTTT
TRBV5-4,TRBJ1-2,-,TRBD1,14,CASSRRDRGYGYTF,TGTGCCAGCAGCCGCAGGGACAGGGGCTATGGCTACACCTTC
TRBV6-6,TRBJ1-3,-,-,14,CASRAGGSGNTIYF,TGTGCCAGCAGGGCGGGGGGCTCTGGAAACACCATATATTTT
TRBV9,TRBJ2-2,-,TRBD2,17,CASSVSPTSGNTGELFF,TGTGCCAGCAGCGTATCTCCGACTAGCGGGAACACCGGGGAGCTGTTTTTT
TRBV27,TRBJ1-4,-,-,15,CASSLESGEGEKLFF,TGTGCCAGCAGTTTGGAATCAGGGGAGGGAGAAAAACTGTTTTTT
TRBV5-6,TRBJ1-5,-,-,14,CASSLGHSNQPQHF,TGTGCCAGCAGCTTGGGACATAGCAATCAGCCCCAGCATTTT
TRBV27,TRBJ1-1,few,TRBD1,13,CASSHRGPTEAFF,TGTGCCAGCAGCCACAGGGGCCCCACTGAAGCTTTCTTT
TRBV5-1,TRBJ2-2,-,TRBD1,15,CASRSGTANTGELFF,TGCGCCAGCAGATCCGGGACAGCGAACACCGGGGAGCTGTTTTTT
TRBV7-3,TRBJ2-2,-,TRBD1,16,CASSLLESGGSGELFF,TGTGCCAGCAGCTTATTGGAATCAGGGGGTTCGGGGGAGCTGTTTTTT
TRBV28,TRBJ1-1,once,TRBD1,13,CASRGQGDTEAFF,TGTGCCAGCCGCGGACAGGGGGACACTGAAGCTTTCTTT
TRBV5-4,TRBJ1-2,-,TRBD1,14,CASWSGGQGYGYTF,TGTGCCAGCTGGTCAGGGGGACAAGGATATGGCTACACCTTC
TRBV7-2,TRBJ1-4,-,-,17,CASSLGGVGAPNEKLFF,TGTGCCAGCAGCTTAGGTGGTGTGGGGGCCCCTAATGAAAAACTGTTTTTT
TRBV19,TRBJ2-7,-,-,12,CASRRGAYEQYF,TGTGCCAGTCGTCGGGGAGCCTACGAGCAGTACTTC